These 10 T cell receptor beta chains originate from one sample sequenced in a study of T cell repertoires in cytomegalovirus infection. TCRdb passed the reads through MiXCR, listing each CDR3 protein once. The sample lists 200,000 to 300,000 distinct CDR3 sequences; over 9% were seen once. Sequenced sample: PBMCs. These receptors all stem from a human donor in good health (CMV status not recorded). Some clones in this sample may be carry-over from other donors' samples.

This clonotype occurred many times. CDR3 protein: CASSWTGGLAGGETQYF. CDR3 coding DNA: TGTGCCAGCAGCTGGACAGGAGGACTAGCGGGAGGAGAGACCCAGTACTTC. The chain is built from TRBV7-2 and TRBJ2-5; TRBD2 agrees at 14 bases. The CDR3 runs 17 residues. The junction had 8 bases not matched to a gene; V was cut back by 4 bases and J by 4 bases. Germline V gives CDR1 SGHTA, CDR2 FQGNSA. Full variable domain (remainder filled in from reference TRBV7-2 and TRBJ2-5): GAGVSQSPSNKVTEKGKDVELRCDPISGHTALYWYRQSLGQGLEFLIYFQGNSAPDKSGLPSDRFSAERTGGSVSTLTIQRTQQEDSAVYLCASSWTGGLAGGETQYFGPGTRLLVL.

This clonotype appeared a few times. V is TRBV20-1 and J is TRBJ2-3; 12 bases line up with TRBD2. Looked up from germline, CDR1 is DFQATT and CDR2 is SNEGSKA (reference sequence). Trimming took 1 base from V and 4 from J; bases not matched to a gene: 12. The CDR3 consists of 18 residues. CDR3 residues: CSARVPLAGGQFADTQYF. In DNA form, the CDR3 reads TGCAGTGCTAGAGTTCCCCTAGCGGGAGGGCAGTTCGCAGATACGCAGTATTTT.

This clonotype has a count of ten or more. This sequence joins TRBV7-2 and TRBJ2-6; 7 bases match TRBD1. The germline gives CDR1 SGHTA, CDR2 FQGNSA. CDR3 size: 16 residues. Trimming removed 3 bases from V and 0 bases from J; junction bases left unmatched: 2. The CDR3 loop is CASSFDRVSGANVLTF. Written as DNA, the CDR3 is TGTGCCAGCAGCTTCGACAGGGTCTCTGGGGCCAACGTCCTGACTTTC.

The chain has TRBV7-3 and TRBJ2-2, with 12 positions matching TRBD2. CDR1 is SGHTA and CDR2 is FQGTGA in the germline V gene. The V segment lost 1 base and the J segment 4 bases; nucleotides outside the gene matches: 1. There are 16 residues in the CDR3. This CDR3 is CASSLRTSGITGELFF. In DNA form, the CDR3 reads TGTGCCAGCAGCTTAAGGACTAGCGGGATCACCGGGGAGCTGTTTTTT.

The table lists this clonotype with many counts. The chain couples TRBV6-2 or TRBV6-3 to TRBJ1-4; D is undetermined. Trimming removed 7 bases at V and 0 bases at J, with 12 bases between. CDR3 length: 15 amino acids. Germline CDR1 MNHEY, CDR2 SVGEGT. CDR3: CASKDDGATNEKLFF. CDR3 nucleotides: TGTGCCAGCAAGGACGACGGGGCAACTAATGAAAAACTGTTTTTT.

Many counts were recorded for this clonotype. This rearrangement joins TRBV6-6 to TRBJ2-7, with D perhaps assigned TRBD1 or TRBD2 (5 bases each). Germline V CDR1 and CDR2: MNHNY, SVGAGI (reference sequence). The CDR3 has 12 amino acids. V shed 6 bases and J shed 4 bases, with 10 bases lying between them. In DNA form, the CDR3 reads TGTGCCAGCAGAGGGGAGTCATACGAGCAGTACTTC. Encoded protein: CASRGESYEQYF.

This clonotype was observed at least ten times. This chain joins TRBV25-1 and TRBJ2-5; the match to TRBD1 covers 10 bases. The CDR3 runs 15 residues. CDR1 is MGHDK, CDR2 SYGVNS, per germline. The ends lost 6 bases at V and 2 bases at J; junction bases unmatched: 6. This CDR3 is CASRGRDRGQETQYF. CDR3 DNA: TGTGCCAGCAGGGGCCGGGACAGGGGTCAAGAGACCCAGTACTTC.

This clonotype has ten or more counts. The genes are TRBV5-1 and TRBJ2-7, with D possibly matching TRBD1 (6 bases). V lost 0 bases, J lost 7 bases, and 14 bases lay in between. Germline CDR1 reads SGHRS; CDR2 reads YFSETQ. There are 14 residues in the CDR3. In DNA, the CDR3 is TGCGCCAGCAGCTTGGACAGGGATTTGGATGAGCAGTACTTC. It yields the protein CASSLDRDLDEQYF.

The chain couples TRBV11-3 to TRBJ2-7; no reliable D call. V lost 5 bases and J 9 bases, leaving 11 bases between the germline ends. Germline CDR1 and CDR2: SGHNT and YENEEA. The CDR3 totals 11 residues. CDR3 residues: CASSPLSGQYF. Written as DNA, the CDR3 is TGTGCCAGCAGCCCCCTGTCGGGGCAGTACTTC.

This clonotype occurred a few times. The chain carries TRBV7-2 and TRBJ2-7; 7 bases line up with TRBD2. The CDR3 has 15 amino acids. Unmatched junction bases numbered 4, after V lost 0 bases and J lost 2 bases. Germline-derived CDR1 and CDR2 are SGHTA and FQGNSA. CDR3 loop: CASSLAGGSAYEQYF. For the CDR3, the DNA is TGTGCCAGCAGCTTAGCGGGGGGGTCCGCCTACGAGCAGTACTTC.